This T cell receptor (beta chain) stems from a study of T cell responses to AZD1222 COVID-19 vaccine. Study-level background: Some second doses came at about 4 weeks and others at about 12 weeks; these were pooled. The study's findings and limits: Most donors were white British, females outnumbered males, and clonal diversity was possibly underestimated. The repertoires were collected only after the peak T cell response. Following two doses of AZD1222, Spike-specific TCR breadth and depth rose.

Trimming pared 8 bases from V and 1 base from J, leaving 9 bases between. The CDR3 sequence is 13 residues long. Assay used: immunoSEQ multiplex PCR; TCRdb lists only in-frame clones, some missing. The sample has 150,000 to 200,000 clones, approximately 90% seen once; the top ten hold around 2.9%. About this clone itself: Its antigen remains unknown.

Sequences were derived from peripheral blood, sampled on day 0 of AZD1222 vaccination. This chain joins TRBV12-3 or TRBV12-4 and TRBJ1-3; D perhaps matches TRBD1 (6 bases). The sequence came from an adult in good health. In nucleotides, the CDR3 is TGTGCCAGCCTACAGGGTTCTGGAAACACCATATATTTT. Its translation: CASLQGSGNTIYF.